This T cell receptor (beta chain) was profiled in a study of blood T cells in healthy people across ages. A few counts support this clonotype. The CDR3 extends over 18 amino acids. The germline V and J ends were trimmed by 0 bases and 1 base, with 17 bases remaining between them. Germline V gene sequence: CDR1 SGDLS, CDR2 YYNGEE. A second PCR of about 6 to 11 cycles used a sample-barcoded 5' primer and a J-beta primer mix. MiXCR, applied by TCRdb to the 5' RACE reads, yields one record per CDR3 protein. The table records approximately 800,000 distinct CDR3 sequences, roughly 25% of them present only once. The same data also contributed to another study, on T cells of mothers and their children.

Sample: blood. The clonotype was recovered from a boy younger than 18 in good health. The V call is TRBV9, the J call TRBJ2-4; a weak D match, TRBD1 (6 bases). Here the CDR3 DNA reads TGTGCCAGCAGCGTAGGACCTCTTAGGGGGTTGGCCAAAAACATTCAGTACTTC. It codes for CASSVGPLRGLAKNIQYF. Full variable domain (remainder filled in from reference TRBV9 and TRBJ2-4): DSGVTQTPKHLITATGQRVTLRCSPRSGDLSVYWYQQSLDQGLQFLIQYYNGEERAKGNILERFSAQQFPDLHSELNLSSLELGDSALYFCASSVGPLRGLAKNIQYFGAGTRLSVL.